This T cell receptor (beta chain) was identified in a study of identical twins. The germline gives CDR1 ENHRY, CDR2 SYGVKD. V dropped 3 bases and J dropped 3; count of bases not matched to a gene: 0. The length of the CDR3 is 14 residues. General study findings and limits: Zero-insertion analyses were open to partial confounding by invariant MAIT and iNKT cells. The study based its conclusions on cross-sectional statistical analysis and did not follow the same donors. Twins shared out-of-frame alpha sequences with excess low generation probability.

Concerning this clonotype: Its specificity is not known.

A universal primer site arose from template switching, and cDNA bore unique molecular identifiers. TCRdb independently ran MiXCR on the 5' RACE reads; one entry per CDR3 protein. The sample has 1.5 million to 2 million distinct CDR3 sequences, under 35% seen once; the top ten hold about 0.27%. The origin of this receptor is a newborn girl in good health. The sequenced sample consisted of cord blood. The genes are TRBV10-3 and TRBJ2-3, with 10 bases aligning to TRBD2. The CDR3 coding sequence is TGTGCCATCAGTGATAGCGGGGGGACAGATACGCAGTATTTT. Protein sequence: CAISDSGGTDTQYF.